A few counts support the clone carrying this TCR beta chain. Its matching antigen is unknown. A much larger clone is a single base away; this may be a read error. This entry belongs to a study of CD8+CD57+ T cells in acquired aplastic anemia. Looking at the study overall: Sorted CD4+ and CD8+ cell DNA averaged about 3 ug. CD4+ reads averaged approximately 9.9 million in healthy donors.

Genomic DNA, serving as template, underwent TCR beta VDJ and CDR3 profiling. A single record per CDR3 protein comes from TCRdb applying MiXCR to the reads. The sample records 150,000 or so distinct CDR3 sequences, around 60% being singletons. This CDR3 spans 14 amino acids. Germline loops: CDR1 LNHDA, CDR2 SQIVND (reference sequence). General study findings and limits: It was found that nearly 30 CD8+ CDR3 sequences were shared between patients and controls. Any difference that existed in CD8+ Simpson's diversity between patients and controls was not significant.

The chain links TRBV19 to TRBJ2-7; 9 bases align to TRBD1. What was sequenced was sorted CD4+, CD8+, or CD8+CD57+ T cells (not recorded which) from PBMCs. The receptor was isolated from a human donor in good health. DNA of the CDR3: TGTGCCAGTGGTATAGTCGGGACAGGGAACGAGCAGTACTTC. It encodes CASGIVGTGNEQYF.